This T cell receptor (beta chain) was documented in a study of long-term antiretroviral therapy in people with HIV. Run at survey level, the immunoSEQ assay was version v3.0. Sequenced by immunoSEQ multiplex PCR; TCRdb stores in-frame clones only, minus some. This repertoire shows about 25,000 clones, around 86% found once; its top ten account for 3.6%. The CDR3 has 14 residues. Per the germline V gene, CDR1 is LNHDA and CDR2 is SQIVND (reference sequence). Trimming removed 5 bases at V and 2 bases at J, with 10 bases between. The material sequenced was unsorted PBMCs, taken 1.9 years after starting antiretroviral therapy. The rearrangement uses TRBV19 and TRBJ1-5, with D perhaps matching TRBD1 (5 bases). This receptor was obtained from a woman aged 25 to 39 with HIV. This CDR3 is CASSAQQGNQPQHF. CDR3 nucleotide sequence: TGTGCCAGTAGTGCCCAACAGGGCAATCAGCCCCAGCATTTT.